The clone carrying this TCR beta chain was seen repeatedly, ten times or more. Its antigen remains unknown. What was sequenced were expressed TCRB transcripts, since all of the isolated RNA had been reverse transcribed. The method was immunoSEQ multiplex PCR; TCRdb's version includes in-frame clones alone and lacks a portion of them. The repertoire holds about 160,000 clones, just over 8% seen once, with approximately 0.54% in the top ten. Unmatched junction bases numbered 8, after V lost 3 bases and J lost 4 bases. In germline, CDR1 is ENHRY, CDR2 SYGVKD. This CDR3 is 18 amino acids long. The record originates from a study of beta chain features in type 1 diabetes. Study information: Healthy donors and patients showed comparable age, gender and cell yields.

Researchers reported sorting CD4+ naive, central memory, regulatory and stem cell-like memory cells via CD45RO/CCR7/CD25/CD127/CD95/CD27. Findings and caveats of the study: A moderate, significant TCRB CDR3 shortening appeared in type 1 diabetes across four CD4+ subsets.

The TCR was taken from a woman younger than 35 with type 1 diabetes. The rearrangement links TRBV10-3 to TRBJ2-5, with 16 bases matching TRBD2. Sample: central memory CD4+ T cells from blood. This chain's CDR3 is CAISDAGTSGRGTETQYF. As DNA, the CDR3 is TGTGCCATCAGTGATGCCGGGACTAGCGGGAGGGGGACAGAGACCCAGTACTTC.